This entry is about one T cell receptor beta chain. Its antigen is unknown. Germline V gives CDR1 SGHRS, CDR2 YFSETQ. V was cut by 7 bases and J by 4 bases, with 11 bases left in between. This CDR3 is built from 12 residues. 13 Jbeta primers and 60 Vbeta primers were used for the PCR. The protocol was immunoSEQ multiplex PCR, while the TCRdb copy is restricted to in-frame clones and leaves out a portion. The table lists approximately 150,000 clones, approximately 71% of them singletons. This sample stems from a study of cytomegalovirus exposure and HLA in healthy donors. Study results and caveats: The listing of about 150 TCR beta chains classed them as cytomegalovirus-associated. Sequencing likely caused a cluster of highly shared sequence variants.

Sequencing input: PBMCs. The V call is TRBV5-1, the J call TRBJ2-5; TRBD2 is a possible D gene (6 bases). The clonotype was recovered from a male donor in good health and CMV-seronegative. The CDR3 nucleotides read TGCGCCAGCGGTTCGGGGGTAGAGACCCAGTACTTC. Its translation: CASGSGVETQYF. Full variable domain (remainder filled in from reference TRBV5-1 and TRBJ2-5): KAGVTQTPRYLIKTRGQQVTLSCSPISGHRSVSWYQQTPGQGLQFLFEYFSETQRNKGNFPGRFSGRQFSNSRSEMNVSTLELGDSALYLCASGSGVETQYFGPGTRLLVL.